This passage covers 30 T cell receptor beta chains from one sample sequenced in a study of monozygotic twins with inflammatory bowel disease. TCRdb derives one entry per CDR3 protein from the 5' RACE reads, leaving out DNA. Its clone listing holds 210,000 or so distinct CDR3 sequences. The sequenced sample consisted of blood. These TCRs come from a human donor with ulcerative colitis or Crohn's disease, or a healthy co-twin of an affected twin (not recorded which).

The chain carries TRBV7-3 and TRBJ2-2; TCRdb gives TRBD1 as the D gene, but with no DNA this cannot be confirmed. Germline V lookup: CDR1 SGHTA, CDR2 FQGTGA. The CDR3 loop spans 17 amino acids. CDR3 loop: CASSLNGQGAYTGELFF.

V usage is TRBV7-9 and J usage is TRBJ1-2; without DNA, the TCRdb call of TRBD1 cannot be checked. The germline CDR1 and CDR2 sequences are SEHNR and FQNEAQ (reference sequence). The CDR3 extends over 13 amino acids. The CDR3 sequence is CASRRDASYGYTF.

The chain has TRBV7-2 and TRBJ2-2; the TRBD2 assignment by TCRdb is unverifiable without DNA. Germline lookup yields CDR1 SGHTA and CDR2 FQGNSA. There are 16 residues in the CDR3. CDR3: CASSRPGLIVGGELFF.

The V call is TRBV4-2, the J call TRBJ2-7; as DNA is missing, the TRBD2 call by TCRdb cannot be tested. Germline lookup yields CDR1 LGHNA and CDR2 YNFKEQ. The CDR3 loop spans 17 amino acids. The CDR3 spells CASSRSIPEGLSYEQYF.

The rearrangement joins TRBV6-5 to TRBJ1-4. The CDR3 consists of 15 residues. Germline V gives CDR1 MNHEY, CDR2 SVGAGI. The CDR3 loop is CASSYPSATNEKLFF.

The rearrangement joins TRBV7-2 to TRBJ1-4. Germline V gives CDR1 SGHTA, CDR2 FQGNSA. This CDR3 is 17 amino acids long. CDR3: CASSLLALGRGNETLFF.

This rearrangement joins TRBV24-1 to TRBJ2-1; TCRdb's assignment of TRBD2 cannot be checked, as there is no DNA. There are 15 residues in the CDR3. Germline values: CDR1 KGHDR, CDR2 SFDVKD. This CDR3 is CATSDDIAAVNEQFF.

The chain has TRBV3-1 and TRBJ1-4. CDR1 LGHDT and CDR2 YNNKEL come from the germline V gene (reference sequence). This CDR3 comprises 13 residues. This chain's CDR3 is CASSLTRSDGLFF.

The chain carries TRBV20-1 and TRBJ2-7; checking the TCRdb D call of TRBD2 is not possible without DNA. The CDR3 consists of 15 residues. Germline V gene data show CDR1 as DFQATT and CDR2 as SNEGSKA (reference sequence). CDR3 sequence reads: CSARDITSGSYEQYF.

This CDR3 reads CATSRLQGQETQYF. V gene TRBV15 combines with J gene TRBJ2-5; TCRdb proposes TRBD1, but this gene call is untestable without DNA. CDR3 length: 14 residues. CDR1 is LNHNV and CDR2 is YYDKDF in the germline V gene (reference sequence).

The V call is TRBV28, the J call TRBJ2-1; TCRdb outputs TRBD1, but without DNA this stays unchecked. Looked up from germline, CDR1 is MDHEN and CDR2 is SYDVKM. The CDR3 is made up of 20 amino acids. CDR3 sequence: CASRFNAGTGPSSSYNEQFF.

This chain joins TRBV20-1 and TRBJ1-2; TCRdb designates TRBD1, a call that cannot be tested without DNA. This CDR3 comprises 14 residues. Per the germline V gene, CDR1 is DFQATT and CDR2 is SNEGSKA (reference sequence). CDR3 sequence: CSARDLDSLYGYTF.

J is TRBJ2-3 and V is TRBV21-1; the D call from TCRdb, TRBD1, cannot be confirmed without DNA. TRBV21-1 is described as a pseudogene. This CDR3 has 18 residues. The CDR3 loop reads CASSKYPHLNHPTDTQYF.

This sequence joins TRBV30 and TRBJ1-5; TCRdb lists TRBD1, though no DNA is available to test this call. Germline-derived CDR1 and CDR2 are GTSNPN and SVGIG (reference sequence). CDR3 length: 16 residues. CDR3 loop: CAWRFAGGDVNQPQHF.

The V and J genes are TRBV5-1 and TRBJ2-1; TCRdb selects TRBD1, and the lack of DNA leaves this call unchecked. Germline CDR1 is SGHRS and CDR2 is YFSETQ. The CDR3 extends over 16 amino acids. The CDR3 protein is CASPLGNSNPYNEQFF.

This chain uses TRBV7-2 with TRBJ2-5; with no DNA, the TCRdb D assignment of TRBD1 cannot be verified. CDR1 is SGHTA, CDR2 FQGNSA, per germline. The CDR3 consists of 17 residues. The chain's CDR3 is CASSYGTRRITQETQYF.

The genes are TRBV20-1 and TRBJ2-7; TCRdb's D call, TRBD1, is unchecked because there is no DNA. CDR1 and CDR2 from the germline V gene are DFQATT and SNEGSKA (reference sequence). The CDR3 sequence is 14 residues long. This CDR3 is CSAQKDRGFYEQYF.

V usage is TRBV30 and J usage is TRBJ2-2; the D gene TCRdb calls, TRBD1, cannot be checked with no DNA. CDR1 is GTSNPN and CDR2 is SVGIG in the germline V gene (reference sequence). This CDR3 has 17 amino acids. The CDR3: CASEGQNVFWDTGELFF.

V and J are TRBV3-1 and TRBJ2-7; the D call from TCRdb, TRBD2, cannot be confirmed without DNA. The CDR3 totals 15 residues. Germline assignment: CDR1 LGHDT and CDR2 YNNKEL (reference sequence). The CDR3 sequence is CASRDLAGGVYEQYF.

Here the CDR3 reads CATSELQGAKNIQYF. V is TRBV24-1 and J is TRBJ2-4. CDR3 length: 15 residues. Germline V gene lookup returns CDR1 KGHDR and CDR2 SFDVKD.

This chain connects TRBV19 to TRBJ2-1; TCRdb proposes TRBD1, but this gene call is untestable without DNA. Germline V gives CDR1 LNHDA, CDR2 SQIVND (reference sequence). CDR3 length: 17 residues. The chain's CDR3 is CASSIDPTQGTYNEQFF.

The genes are TRBV4-2 and TRBJ2-2; TCRdb proposes TRBD1, but this gene call is untestable without DNA. The CDR3 runs 15 residues. Germline CDR1 and CDR2: LGHNA and YNFKEQ. CDR3 protein: CASSQAGTGTGELFF.

The CDR3 loop is CSVCLRTAKETQYF. The rearrangement joins TRBV29-1 to TRBJ2-5. Germline V CDR1 and CDR2: SQVTM, ANQGSEA. The CDR3 contains 14 residues.

This chain connects TRBV7-9 to TRBJ2-7; absent DNA, TCRdb's TRBD1 call cannot be checked. The CDR3 has 15 amino acids. Germline CDR1 SEHNR, CDR2 FQNEAQ (reference sequence). The CDR3 here is CASGPQGSSSYEQYF.

J is TRBJ1-3 and V is TRBV5-4; the D call of TRBD1 rests on TCRdb alone, since no DNA is present to check it. The germline gives CDR1 SGHNT, CDR2 YYREEE (reference sequence). CDR3 length equals 15 residues. The CDR3 reads CASSPDRGSGNTIYF.

The genes are TRBV7-9 and TRBJ1-4; TCRdb's D gene call, TRBD1, goes unchecked for lack of DNA. CDR3 length equals 11 residues. In germline, CDR1 is SEHNR, CDR2 FQNEAQ (reference sequence). CDR3 residues: CASSSQTVLFF.

The chain links TRBV3-1 to TRBJ1-2. CDR1 and CDR2 from the germline V gene are LGHDT and YNNKEL (reference sequence). CDR3 length equals 14 residues. This CDR3 reads CASSQEMFGPGYTF.

The V call is TRBV6-5, the J call TRBJ2-3. Germline CDR1 and CDR2: MNHEY and SVGAGI. There are 13 residues in the CDR3. This chain's CDR3 is CASSYGSGDTQYF.

CDR3 protein: CASSSLFASDNEQFF. The chain carries TRBV6-2 or TRBV6-3 and TRBJ2-1; TCRdb's D call of TRBD2 is untestable without DNA. CDR1 and CDR2 from the germline V gene are MNHEY and SVGEGT. The CDR3 has 15 residues.

The chain has TRBV14 and TRBJ2-7. Germline loops: CDR1 SGHDN, CDR2 FVKESK. The CDR3 has 12 amino acids. CDR3 sequence reads: CASSRQMGEQYF. The full variable domain, its missing parts supplied by reference TRBV14 and TRBJ2-7, is EAGVTQFPSHSVIEKGQTVTLRCDPISGHDNLYWYRRVMGKEIKFLLHFVKESKQDESGMPNNRFLAERTGGTYSTLKVQPAELEDSGVYFCASSRQMGEQYFGPGTRLTVT.